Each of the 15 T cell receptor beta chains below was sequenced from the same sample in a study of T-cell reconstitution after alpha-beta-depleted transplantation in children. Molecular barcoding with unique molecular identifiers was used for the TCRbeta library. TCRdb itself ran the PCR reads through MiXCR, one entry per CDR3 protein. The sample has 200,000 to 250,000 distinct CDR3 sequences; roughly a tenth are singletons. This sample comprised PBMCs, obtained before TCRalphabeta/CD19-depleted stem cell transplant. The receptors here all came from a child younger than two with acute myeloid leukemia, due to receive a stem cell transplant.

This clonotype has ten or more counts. CDR3 coding DNA: TGCAGTGCTAGAGGGGGCCAAGAGACCCAGTACTTC. It codes for CSARGGQETQYF. The chain recombines TRBV20-1 with TRBJ2-5; D call uncertain. Deletions cut 1 base from V and 1 base from J, with 4 bases between. Germline V lookup: CDR1 DFQATT, CDR2 SNEGSKA (reference sequence). The CDR3 extends over 12 amino acids.

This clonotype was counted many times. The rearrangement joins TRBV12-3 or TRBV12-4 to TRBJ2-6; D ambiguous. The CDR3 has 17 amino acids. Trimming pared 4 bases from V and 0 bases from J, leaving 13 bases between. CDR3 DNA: TGTGCCAGCAGTTCTAGAGGCGTCCACTCTGGGGCCAACGTCCTGACTTTC. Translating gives CASSSRGVHSGANVLTF.

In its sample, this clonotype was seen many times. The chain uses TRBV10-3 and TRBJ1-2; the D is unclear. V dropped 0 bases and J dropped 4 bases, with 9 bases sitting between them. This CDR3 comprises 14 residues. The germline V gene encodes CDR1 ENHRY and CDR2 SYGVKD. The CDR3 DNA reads TGTGCCATCAGTGAGTCCATTGGGTTCTATGGCTACACCTTC. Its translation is CAISESIGFYGYTF.

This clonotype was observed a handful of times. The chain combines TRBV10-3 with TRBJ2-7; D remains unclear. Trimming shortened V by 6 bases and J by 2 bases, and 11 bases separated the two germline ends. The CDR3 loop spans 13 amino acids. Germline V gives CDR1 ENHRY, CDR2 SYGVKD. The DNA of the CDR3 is TGTGCCATCAGGACCGATGGGGCCTACGAGCAGTACTTC. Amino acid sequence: CAIRTDGAYEQYF.

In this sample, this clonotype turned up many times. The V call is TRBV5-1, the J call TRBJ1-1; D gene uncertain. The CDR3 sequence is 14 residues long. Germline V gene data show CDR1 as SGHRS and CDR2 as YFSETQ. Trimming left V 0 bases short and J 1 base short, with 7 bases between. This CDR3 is CASSLAIRNTEAFF. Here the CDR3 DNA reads TGCGCCAGCAGCTTGGCCATCAGGAACACTGAAGCTTTCTTT.

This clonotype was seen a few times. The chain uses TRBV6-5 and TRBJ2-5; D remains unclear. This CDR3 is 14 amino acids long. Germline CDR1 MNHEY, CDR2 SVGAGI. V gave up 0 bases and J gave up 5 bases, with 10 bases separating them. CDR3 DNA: TGTGCCAGCAGTTACTCGAGGTATTCGGAGACCCAGTACTTC. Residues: CASSYSRYSETQYF.

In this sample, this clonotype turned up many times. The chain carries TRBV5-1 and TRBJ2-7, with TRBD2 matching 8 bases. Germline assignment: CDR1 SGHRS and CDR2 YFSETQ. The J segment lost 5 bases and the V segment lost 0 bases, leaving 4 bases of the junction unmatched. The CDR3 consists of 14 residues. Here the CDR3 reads CASSLGGGRNEQYF. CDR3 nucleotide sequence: TGCGCCAGCAGCTTGGGCGGGGGGCGGAACGAGCAGTACTTC.

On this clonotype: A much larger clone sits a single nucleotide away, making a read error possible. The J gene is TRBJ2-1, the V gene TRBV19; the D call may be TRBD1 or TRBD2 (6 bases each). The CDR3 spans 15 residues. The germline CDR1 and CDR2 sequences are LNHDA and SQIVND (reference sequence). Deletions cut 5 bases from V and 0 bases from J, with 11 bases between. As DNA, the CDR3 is TGTGCCAGTAGTTTCCGGGGGCTCTCCTACAATGAGCAGTTCTTC. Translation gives CASSFRGLSYNEQFF.

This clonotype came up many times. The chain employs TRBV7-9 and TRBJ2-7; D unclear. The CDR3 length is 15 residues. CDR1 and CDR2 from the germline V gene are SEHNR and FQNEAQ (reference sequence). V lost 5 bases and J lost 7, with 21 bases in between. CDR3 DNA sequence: TGTGCCAGCAGCCGCCTCTCGGGTTTTTCGTGGGAGCAGTACTTC. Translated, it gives CASSRLSGFSWEQYF.

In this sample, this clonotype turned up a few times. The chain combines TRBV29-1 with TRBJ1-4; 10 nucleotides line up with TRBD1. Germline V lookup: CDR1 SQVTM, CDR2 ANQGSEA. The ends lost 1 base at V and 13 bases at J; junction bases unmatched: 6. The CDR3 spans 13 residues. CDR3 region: CSVEGTGGRGLFF. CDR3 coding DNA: TGCAGCGTTGAAGGGACAGGGGGTCGGGGACTGTTTTTT.

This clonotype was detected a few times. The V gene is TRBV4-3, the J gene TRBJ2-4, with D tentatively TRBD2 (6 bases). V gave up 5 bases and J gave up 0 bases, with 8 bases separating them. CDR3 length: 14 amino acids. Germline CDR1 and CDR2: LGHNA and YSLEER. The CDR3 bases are TGCGCCAGCAGCTGGGGACTAGCCAAAAACATTCAGTACTTC. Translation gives CASSWGLAKNIQYF.

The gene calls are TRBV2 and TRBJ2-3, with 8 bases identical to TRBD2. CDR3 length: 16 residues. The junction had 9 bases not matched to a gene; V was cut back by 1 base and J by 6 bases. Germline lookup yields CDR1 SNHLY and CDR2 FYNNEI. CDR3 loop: CASSEDGYGGEDTQYF. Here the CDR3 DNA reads TGTGCCAGCAGTGAAGATGGTTACGGGGGGGAGGATACGCAGTATTTT.

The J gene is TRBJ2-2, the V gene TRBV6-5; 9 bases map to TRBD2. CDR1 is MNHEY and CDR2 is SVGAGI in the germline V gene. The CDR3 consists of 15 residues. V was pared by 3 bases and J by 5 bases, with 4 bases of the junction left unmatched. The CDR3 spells CASSYSGGGTGELFF. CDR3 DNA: TGTGCCAGCAGTTATAGCGGGGGAGGGACCGGGGAGCTGTTTTTT.

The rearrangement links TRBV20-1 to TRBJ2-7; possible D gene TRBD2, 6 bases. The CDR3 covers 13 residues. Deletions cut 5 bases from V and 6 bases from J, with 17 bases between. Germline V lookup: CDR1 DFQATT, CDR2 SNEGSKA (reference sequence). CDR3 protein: CSAADRAGSEQYF. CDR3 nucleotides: TGCAGTGCTGCCGATCGGGCGGGGAGCGAGCAGTACTTC.

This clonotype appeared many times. Here the CDR3 DNA reads TGTGCCAGCAGTCATAGCGGAAGCCCCCACTACGAGCAGTACTTC. This codes for CASSHSGSPHYEQYF. This sequence joins TRBV12-3 or TRBV12-4 and TRBJ2-7; D possibly corresponds to TRBD2 (6 bases). The CDR3 is 15 amino acids. The V end was cut by 5 bases, the J end by 3 bases, with 17 bases between.